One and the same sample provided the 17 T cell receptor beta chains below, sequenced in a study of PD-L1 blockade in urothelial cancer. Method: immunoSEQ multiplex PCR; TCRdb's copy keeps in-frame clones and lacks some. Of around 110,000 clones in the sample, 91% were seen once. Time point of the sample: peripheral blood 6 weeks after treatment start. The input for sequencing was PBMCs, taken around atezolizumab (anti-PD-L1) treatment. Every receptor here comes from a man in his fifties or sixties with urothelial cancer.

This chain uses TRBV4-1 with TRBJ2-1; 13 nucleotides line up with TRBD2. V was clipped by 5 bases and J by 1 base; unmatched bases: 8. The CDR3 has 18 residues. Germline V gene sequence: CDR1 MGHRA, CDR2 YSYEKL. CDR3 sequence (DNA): TGCGCCAGCAGCGATCAAGGACTAGCGGGAGAGTCCTACAATGAGCAGTTCTTC. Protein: CASSDQGLAGESYNEQFF.

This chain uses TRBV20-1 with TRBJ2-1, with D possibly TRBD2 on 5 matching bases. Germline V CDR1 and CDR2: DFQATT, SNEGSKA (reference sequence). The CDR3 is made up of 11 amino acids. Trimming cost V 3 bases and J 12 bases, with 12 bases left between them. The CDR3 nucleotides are TGCAGTGCTAGTAGCTATGGAGGGCAGTTCTTC. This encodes CSASSYGGQFF.

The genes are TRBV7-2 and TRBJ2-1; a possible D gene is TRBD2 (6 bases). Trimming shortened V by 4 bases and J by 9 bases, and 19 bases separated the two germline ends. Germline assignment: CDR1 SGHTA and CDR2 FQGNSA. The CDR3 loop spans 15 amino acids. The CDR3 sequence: CASSSTSNPSGEQFF. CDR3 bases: TGTGCCAGCAGCTCAACTAGCAATCCGTCGGGTGAGCAGTTCTTC.

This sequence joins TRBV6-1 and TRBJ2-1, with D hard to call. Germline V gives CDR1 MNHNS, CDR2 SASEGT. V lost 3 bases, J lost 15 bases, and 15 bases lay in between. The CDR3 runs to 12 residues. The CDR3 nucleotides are TGTGCCAGCAGTGAGACGACTCCCGAACGGTTCTTC. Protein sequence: CASSETTPERFF.

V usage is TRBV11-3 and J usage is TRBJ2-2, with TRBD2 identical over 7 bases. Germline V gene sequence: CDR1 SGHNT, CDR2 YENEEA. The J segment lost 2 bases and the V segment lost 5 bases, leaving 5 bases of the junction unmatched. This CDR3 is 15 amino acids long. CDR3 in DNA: TGTGCCAGCAGCGTTTGGGGGGGAAACACCGGGGAGCTGTTTTTT. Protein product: CASSVWGGNTGELFF.

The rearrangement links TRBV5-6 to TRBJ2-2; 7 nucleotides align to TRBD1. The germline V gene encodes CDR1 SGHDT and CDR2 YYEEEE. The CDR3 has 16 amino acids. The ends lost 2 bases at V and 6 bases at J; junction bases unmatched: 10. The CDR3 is CASSFKPTGVAGELFF. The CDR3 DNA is TGTGCCAGCAGCTTCAAGCCCACAGGGGTCGCCGGGGAGCTGTTTTTT.

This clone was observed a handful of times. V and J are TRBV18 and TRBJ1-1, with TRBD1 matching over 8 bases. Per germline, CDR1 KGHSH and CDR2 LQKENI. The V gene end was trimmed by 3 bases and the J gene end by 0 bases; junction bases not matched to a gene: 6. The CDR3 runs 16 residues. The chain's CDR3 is CASSPAGTGLNTEAFF. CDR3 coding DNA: TGTGCCAGCTCACCTGCCGGGACAGGCCTGAACACTGAAGCTTTCTTT.

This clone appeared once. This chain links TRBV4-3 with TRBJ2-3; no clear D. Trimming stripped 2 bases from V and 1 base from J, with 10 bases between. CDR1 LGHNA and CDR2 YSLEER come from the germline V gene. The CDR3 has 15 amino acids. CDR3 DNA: TGCGCCAGCAGCCAATCCCATCAGGGCACAGATACGCAGTATTTT. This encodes CASSQSHQGTDTQYF.

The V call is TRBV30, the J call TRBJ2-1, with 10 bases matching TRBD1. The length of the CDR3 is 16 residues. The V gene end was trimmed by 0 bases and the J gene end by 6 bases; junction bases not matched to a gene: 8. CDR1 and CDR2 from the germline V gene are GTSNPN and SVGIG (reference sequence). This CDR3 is CAWSVLGQGVPNEQFF. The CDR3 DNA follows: TGTGCCTGGAGTGTACTCGGACAGGGGGTACCCAATGAGCAGTTCTTC.

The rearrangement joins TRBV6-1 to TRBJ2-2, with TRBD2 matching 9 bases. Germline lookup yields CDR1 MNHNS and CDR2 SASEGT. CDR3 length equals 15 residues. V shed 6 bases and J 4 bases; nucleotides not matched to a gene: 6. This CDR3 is CASRVAGAVTGELFF. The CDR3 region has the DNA TGTGCCAGCAGAGTAGCGGGAGCGGTCACCGGGGAGCTGTTTTTT.

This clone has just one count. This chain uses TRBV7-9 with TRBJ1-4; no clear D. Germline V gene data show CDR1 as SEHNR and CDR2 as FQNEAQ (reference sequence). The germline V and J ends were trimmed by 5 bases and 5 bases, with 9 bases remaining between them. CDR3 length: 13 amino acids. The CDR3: CASSPRVNEKLFF. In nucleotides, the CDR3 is TGTGCCAGCAGCCCCCGTGTGAATGAAAAACTGTTTTTT.

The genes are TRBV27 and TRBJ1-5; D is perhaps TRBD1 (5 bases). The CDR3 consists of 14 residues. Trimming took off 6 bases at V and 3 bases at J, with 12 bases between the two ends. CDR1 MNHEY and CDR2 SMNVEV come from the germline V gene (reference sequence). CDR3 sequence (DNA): TGTGCCAGCAGCCCGGGACTGATCAATCAGCCCCAGCATTTT. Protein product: CASSPGLINQPQHF.

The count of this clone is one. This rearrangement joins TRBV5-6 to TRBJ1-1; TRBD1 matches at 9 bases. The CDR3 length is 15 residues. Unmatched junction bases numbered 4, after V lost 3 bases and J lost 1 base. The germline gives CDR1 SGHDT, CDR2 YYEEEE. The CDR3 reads CASSWGGQGNTEAFF. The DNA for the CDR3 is TGTGCCAGCAGCTGGGGGGGACAGGGGAACACTGAAGCTTTCTTT.

CDR3: CASSSDRNEKLFF. The CDR3 DNA reads as TGTGCCAGCAGCTCCGACAGGAATGAAAAACTGTTTTTT. J is TRBJ1-4 and V is TRBV5-4; weak D call: TRBD1 (6 bases). Germline CDR1 reads SGHNT; CDR2 reads YYREEE (reference sequence). This CDR3 comprises 13 residues. V lost 3 bases and J lost 5, with 8 bases in between.

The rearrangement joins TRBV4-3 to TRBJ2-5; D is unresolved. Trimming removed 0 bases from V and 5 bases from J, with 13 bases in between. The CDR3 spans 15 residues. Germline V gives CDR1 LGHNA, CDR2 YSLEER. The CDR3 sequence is CASSQDQASAETQYF. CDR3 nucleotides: TGCGCCAGCAGCCAAGATCAGGCCTCCGCGGAGACCCAGTACTTC.

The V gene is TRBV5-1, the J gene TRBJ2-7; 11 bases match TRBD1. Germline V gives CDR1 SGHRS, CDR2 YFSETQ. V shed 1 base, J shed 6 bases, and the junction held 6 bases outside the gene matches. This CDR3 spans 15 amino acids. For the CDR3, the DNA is TGCGCCAGCAGCTTGACAGGACAGGGGGCAGGCGAGCAGTACTTC. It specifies CASSLTGQGAGEQYF. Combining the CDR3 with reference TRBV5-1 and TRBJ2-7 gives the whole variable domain KAGVTQTPRYLIKTRGQQVTLSCSPISGHRSVSWYQQTPGQGLQFLFEYFSETQRNKGNFPGRFSGRQFSNSRSEMNVSTLELGDSALYLCASSLTGQGAGEQYFGPGTRLTVT.

The CDR3 bases are TGTGCCAGCAAGGAACCAAGGGGCAGCGAGCAGTACTTC. It codes for CASKEPRGSEQYF. The rearrangement uses TRBV7-2 and TRBJ2-7, with D perhaps matching TRBD1 (5 bases). This CDR3 has 13 residues. Germline V gives CDR1 SGHTA, CDR2 FQGNSA. V was pared by 7 bases and J by 6 bases, with 16 bases between.